This T cell receptor beta chain was documented in a study of blood T cell repertoires in COVID-19 (dated by TCRdb to about 2020). With regard to the full study: The collaborator samples originated in the United States, Italy and Spain and spanned the acute and convalescent phases of COVID-19. The material from the prospective study consisted of cDNA or gDNA derived from T cells, B-cell-depleted T cells, or PBMCs. The dataset comprised deeply sampled blood TCRbeta repertoires from subjects exposed to, actively infected with, or recovered from COVID-19. The repertoires were made available in a free public database intended to serve as a resource for research on the immune response to SARS-CoV-2. The samples were drawn from the first 160 participants of the ongoing ImmuneRACE study and from 1,254 subjects provided by 6 global collaborators. The sample metadata nearly always contained a de-identified subject ID, COVID-19 status, age in years and sex. Where HLA class I and class II types were available, the types were taken from metadata supplied by the sample provider, not from assay-based typing. Results the study describes overall, beyond this receptor: Clinical and demographic metadata were provided uncurated, with the amount varying by source and participant.

Based on the germline V gene, the CDR1 and CDR2 sequences are LGHNA and YSLEER. Germline trimming: 0 bases from V, 2 bases from J; junction bases outside gene matches: 2. Including the terminal cysteine and phenylalanine, the CDR3 comprises 16 residues. The retained sequence is limited to the CDR3, 48 bases, with the frame set at the first base. Remarks on this clone: The target of this receptor is not known. Base quality data are lacking; no much larger clone is found one base away.

TCRbeta CDR3 regions were amplified from genomic DNA by means of the immunoSEQ Assay, a bias-controlled multiplex PCR. The source study handled its data this way. The number of nucleated cells in each sample was estimated by amplification of reference gene primers within the assay. To quantify the absolute abundance of each unique TCRbeta CDR3 rearrangement, sequence reads were collapsed and filtered. For each sample, productive Simpson clonality was calculated as the square root of Simpson's diversity index over productive rearrangements. TCRdb's version of the immuneACCESS table is confined to in-frame rearrangements and falls short of the full clone set. An unresolved V gene accounts for under half of the shortfall where checked; the remainder is of unknown origin. The V and J calls and the clone size are those of that table, but D and trimming were determined from the DNA. The sample table records 120,000 to 150,000 clones; 70% to 85% of these occur just once. Roughly 6.5% of the sample goes to the ten largest clones.

Whole blood was collected in K2EDTA tubes by collaborating institutions according to the institutions' own protocols. For TCRbeta analysis, collaborators shipped samples as frozen whole blood, isolated PBMCs, or DNA extracted from either of those sample types. The sample comprised peripheral blood. The rearranged chain carries TRBV4-3 and TRBJ1-4, with 8 junctional bases fitting TRBD1. This receptor was obtained from a human donor in a cohort sampled during active COVID-19. CDR3 loop: CASSQDRGPTNEKLFF. The DNA reads as follows: TGCGCCAGCAGCCAAGACAGGGGGCCGACTAATGAAAAACTGTTTTTT.